This T cell receptor (beta chain) was documented in a study of somatic mutations in cytotoxic T cells in rheumatoid arthritis. With respect to this clone: Its specificity is unknown.

In the original processing: Patient CD8+ clones exceeding 1% seldom corresponded to published virus-specific TCRB sequences. Sequenced by immunoSEQ multiplex PCR; TCRdb stores in-frame clones only, minus some. That table furnishes V, J and clone size, whereas the DNA furnished D and trimming. The data contain just over 30,000 clones, approximately 85% of them singletons. Losses at the gene ends were 3 bases for V and 4 bases for J; bases not matched to a gene: 1. This CDR3 has 15 residues. CDR1 is MNHNS, CDR2 SASEGT, per germline. Positive magnetic bead selection was used to isolate CD4+ and CD8+ cells; purity was checked by flow cytometry. Study results and limitations: The authors did not know the antigen targets of the expanded CD8+ clones.

This chain connects TRBV6-1 to TRBJ2-2; 11 bases align to TRBD1. This receptor was taken from an adult with rheumatoid arthritis. The specimen sequenced was CD8+ T cells sorted from blood. The chain's CDR3 is CASSDGQGATGELFF. CDR3 nucleotides: TGTGCCAGCAGTGACGGACAGGGGGCCACCGGGGAGCTGTTTTTT.